This T cell receptor (beta chain) was retrieved from a study of blood T cell repertoires in COVID-19. Background on the study: Sample material is recorded as cDNA or gDNA derived from T cells, B-cell-depleted T cells, or PBMCs.

As originally analysed: Cell counts per sample came from amplifying reference gene primers. The method was immunoSEQ multiplex PCR; TCRdb's version includes in-frame clones alone and lacks a portion of them. The DNA gave D and trimming, while V, J and clone size come from that table. Of fewer than 450,000 clones listed, over 70% were seen once; the top ten hold about 6.9%. Seattle enrolled patients during active infection and tracked them longitudinally. V was pared by 1 base and J by 11 bases, with 18 bases between. Germline V CDR1 and CDR2: LGHNT, FRNRAP. The CDR3 sequence is 16 residues long. Sequencing was performed on peripheral blood. The chain employs TRBV12-5 and TRBJ1-6, with D perhaps matching TRBD1 (5 bases). The clonotype was recovered from a woman between 50 and 59 years old with COVID-19, enrolled during active disease. The CDR3 DNA sequence: TGTGCTAGTGGTTTGGCGCCGGGACTGCTCATAACACCCCTCCACTTT. This translates into CASGLAPGLLITPLHF.